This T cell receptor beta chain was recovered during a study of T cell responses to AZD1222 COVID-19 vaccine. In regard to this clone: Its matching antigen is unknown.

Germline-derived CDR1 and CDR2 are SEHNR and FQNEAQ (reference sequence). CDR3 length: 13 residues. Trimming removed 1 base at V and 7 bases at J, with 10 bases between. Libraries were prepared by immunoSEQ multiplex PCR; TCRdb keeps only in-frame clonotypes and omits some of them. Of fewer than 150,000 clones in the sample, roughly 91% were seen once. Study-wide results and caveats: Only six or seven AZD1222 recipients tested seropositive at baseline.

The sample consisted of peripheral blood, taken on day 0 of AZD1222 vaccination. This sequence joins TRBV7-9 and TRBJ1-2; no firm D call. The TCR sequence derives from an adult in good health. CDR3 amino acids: CASSLGNVGGYTF. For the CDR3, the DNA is TGTGCCAGCAGCTTAGGAAATGTCGGTGGCTACACCTTC.